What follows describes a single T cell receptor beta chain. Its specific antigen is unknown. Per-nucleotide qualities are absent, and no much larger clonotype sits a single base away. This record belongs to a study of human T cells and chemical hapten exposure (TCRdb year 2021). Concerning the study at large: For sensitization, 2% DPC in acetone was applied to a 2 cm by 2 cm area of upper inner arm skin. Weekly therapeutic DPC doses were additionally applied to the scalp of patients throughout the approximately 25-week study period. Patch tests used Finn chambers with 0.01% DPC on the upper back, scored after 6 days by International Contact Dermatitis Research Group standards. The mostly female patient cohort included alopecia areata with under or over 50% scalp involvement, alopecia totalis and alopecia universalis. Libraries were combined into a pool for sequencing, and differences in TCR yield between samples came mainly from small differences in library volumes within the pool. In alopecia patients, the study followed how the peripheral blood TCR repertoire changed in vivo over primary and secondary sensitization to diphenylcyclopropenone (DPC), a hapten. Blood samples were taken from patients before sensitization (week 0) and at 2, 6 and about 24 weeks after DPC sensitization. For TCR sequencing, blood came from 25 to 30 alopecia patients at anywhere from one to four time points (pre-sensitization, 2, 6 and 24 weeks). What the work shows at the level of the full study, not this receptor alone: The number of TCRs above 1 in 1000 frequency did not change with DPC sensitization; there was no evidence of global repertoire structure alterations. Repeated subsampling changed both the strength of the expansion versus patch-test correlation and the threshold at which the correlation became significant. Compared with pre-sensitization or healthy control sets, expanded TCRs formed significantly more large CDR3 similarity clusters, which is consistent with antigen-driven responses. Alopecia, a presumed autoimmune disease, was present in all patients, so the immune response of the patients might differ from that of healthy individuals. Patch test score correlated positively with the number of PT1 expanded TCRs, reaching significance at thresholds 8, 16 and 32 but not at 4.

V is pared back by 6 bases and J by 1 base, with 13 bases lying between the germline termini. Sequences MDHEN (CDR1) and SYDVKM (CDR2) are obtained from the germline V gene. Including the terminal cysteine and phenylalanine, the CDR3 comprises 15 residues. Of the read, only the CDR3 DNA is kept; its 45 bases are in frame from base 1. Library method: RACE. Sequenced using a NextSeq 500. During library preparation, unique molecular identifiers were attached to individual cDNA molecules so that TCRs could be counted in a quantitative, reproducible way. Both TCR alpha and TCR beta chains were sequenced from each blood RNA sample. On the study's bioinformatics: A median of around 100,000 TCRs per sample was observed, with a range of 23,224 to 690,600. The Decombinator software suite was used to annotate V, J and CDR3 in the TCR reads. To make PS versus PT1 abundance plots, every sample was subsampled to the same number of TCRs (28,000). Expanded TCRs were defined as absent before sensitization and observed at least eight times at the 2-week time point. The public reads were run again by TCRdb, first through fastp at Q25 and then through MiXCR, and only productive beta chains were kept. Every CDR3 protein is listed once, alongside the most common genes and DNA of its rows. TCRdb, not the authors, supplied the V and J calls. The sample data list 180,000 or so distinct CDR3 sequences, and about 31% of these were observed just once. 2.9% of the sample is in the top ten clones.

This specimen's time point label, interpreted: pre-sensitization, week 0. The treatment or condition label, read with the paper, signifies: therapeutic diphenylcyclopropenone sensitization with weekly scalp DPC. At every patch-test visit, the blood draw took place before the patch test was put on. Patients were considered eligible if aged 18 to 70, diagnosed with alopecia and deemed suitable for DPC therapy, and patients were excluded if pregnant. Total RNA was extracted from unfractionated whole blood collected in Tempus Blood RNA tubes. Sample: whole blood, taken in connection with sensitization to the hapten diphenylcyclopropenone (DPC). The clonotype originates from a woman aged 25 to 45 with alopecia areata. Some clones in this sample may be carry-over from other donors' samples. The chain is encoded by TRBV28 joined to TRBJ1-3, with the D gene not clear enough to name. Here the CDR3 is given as CASSSTGKSGNTIYF. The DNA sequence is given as TGTGCCAGCAGCTCAACCGGGAAGTCTGGAAACACCATATATTTT.